The 17 T cell receptor beta chains below come from one sample, sequenced in a study of T cell repertoires in cytomegalovirus infection. TCRdb reanalysed the reads using MiXCR and keeps one entry per CDR3 protein. The repertoire has about 210,000 distinct CDR3 sequences, around 6.4% of them found once; the top ten carry about 6.5%. The sequencing sample was made of PBMCs. These receptors came from a human donor in good health (CMV status not recorded). Some clones in this sample may be carry-over from other donors' samples.

Many counts were recorded for this clonotype. The gene calls are TRBV7-6 and TRBJ2-2; D not resolved. The CDR3 extends over 12 amino acids. The V and J ends lost 8 bases and 3 bases respectively, with 7 bases between them. Germline V gene sequence: CDR1 SGHVS, CDR2 FNYEAQ. The CDR3 DNA is TGTGCCAGCCTTACGGACACCGGGGAGCTGTTTTTT. Its protein is CASLTDTGELFF. The variable domain in full, with the rest retrieved from reference TRBV7-6 and TRBJ2-2, is GAGVSQSPRYKVTKRGQDVALRCDPISGHVSLYWYRQALGQGPEFLTYFNYEAQQDKSGLPNDRFSAERPEGSISTLTIQRTEQRDSAMYRCASLTDTGELFFGEGSRLTVL.

This clonotype was observed many times. The rearrangement joins TRBV29-1 to TRBJ2-3; the D gene is possibly TRBD2 (7 bases). The germline V gene encodes CDR1 SQVTM and CDR2 ANQGSEA. The ends were cut back, 3 bases at V and 3 bases at J, with 13 bases in the middle. This CDR3 spans 14 amino acids. The CDR3 protein is CSVEWGGLTDTQYF. The CDR3 bases are TGCAGCGTTGAGTGGGGGGGCCTGACAGATACGCAGTATTTT.

The rearrangement links TRBV7-2 to TRBJ1-1, with a weak D call TRBD1 (6 bases). V lost 5 bases to trimming and J lost 1 base, with 14 bases between them. This CDR3 has 15 amino acids. Germline V gene lookup returns CDR1 SGHTA and CDR2 FQGNSA. The CDR3 sequence is CASSRQVGGNTEAFF. The CDR3 nucleotides read TGTGCCAGCAGCCGACAGGTGGGAGGGAACACTGAAGCTTTCTTT.

This clonotype has a count of ten or more. The chain's CDR3 is CASSPGHLAGGGTGELFF. In nucleotides, the CDR3 is TGTGCCAGCAGCCCAGGGCACCTAGCGGGGGGAGGCACCGGGGAGCTGTTTTTT. The gene calls are TRBV7-2 and TRBJ2-2; 11 positions match TRBD2. J was trimmed by 4 bases and V by 5 bases; bases with no gene match: 12. The CDR3 contains 18 residues. Germline V CDR1 and CDR2: SGHTA, FQGNSA.

This clonotype was seen at least ten times. The V gene is TRBV7-2, the J gene TRBJ1-1; D remains ambiguous. Trimming removed 2 bases at V and 1 base at J, with 8 bases between. Germline-derived CDR1 and CDR2 are SGHTA and FQGNSA. This CDR3 has 14 amino acids. This chain's CDR3 is CASSLTRRNTEAFF. The CDR3 DNA follows: TGTGCCAGCAGCTTAACCAGGCGGAACACTGAAGCTTTCTTT.

There are many counts of this clonotype. The chain joins TRBV28 to TRBJ1-2, with 10 nucleotides matching TRBD1. The CDR3 loop spans 13 amino acids. CDR1 and CDR2 (germline): MDHEN, SYDVKM. With 8 bases clipped from V and 6 bases from J, the junction kept 6 bases outside the gene matches. The CDR3, as DNA: TGTGCCAGCGGTTGGACAGGGGGAAATGGCTACACCTTC. It yields the protein CASGWTGGNGYTF.

Ten or more counts support this clonotype. The rearrangement joins TRBV6-1 to TRBJ2-3; TRBD2 matches 13 bases. This CDR3 is 14 amino acids long. V was clipped by 7 bases and J by 7 bases; unmatched bases: 5. Germline-derived CDR1 and CDR2 are MNHNS and SASEGT. CDR3 in DNA: TGTGCCAGCACAACTAGCGGGGGGGGGTATACGCAGTATTTT. Protein product: CASTTSGGGYTQYF.

V is TRBV4-1 and J is TRBJ1-1, with D tentatively TRBD1 (6 bases). Germline-derived CDR1 and CDR2 are MGHRA and YSYEKL. Trimming removed 3 bases at V and 7 bases at J, with 12 bases between. This CDR3 has 13 amino acids. In nucleotides, the CDR3 is TGCGCCAGCAGCCATCAGGGGTCCTATGAAGCTTTCTTT. This sequence encodes CASSHQGSYEAFF.

Ten or more counts support this clonotype. The chain is built from TRBV14 and TRBJ1-3; 8 bases are shared with TRBD1. V trimming: 0 bases; J trimming: 3 bases; junction bases outside the gene matches: 10. This CDR3 region has 18 residues. From germline, CDR1 is SGHDN and CDR2 FVKESK. The DNA for the CDR3 is TGTGCCAGCAGCCAAGACAGTTCTCACAGGGGGTTTGGAAACACCATATATTTT. Amino acid sequence: CASSQDSSHRGFGNTIYF. Based on the CDR3 plus reference TRBV14 and TRBJ1-3, the full variable domain is EAGVTQFPSHSVIEKGQTVTLRCDPISGHDNLYWYRRVMGKEIKFLLHFVKESKQDESGMPNNRFLAERTGGTYSTLKVQPAELEDSGVYFCASSQDSSHRGFGNTIYFGEGSWLTVV.

This clonotype was observed at least ten times. The chain links TRBV6-1 to TRBJ2-7; 8 nucleotides match TRBD1. V dropped 5 bases and J dropped 3; count of bases not matched to a gene: 6. Germline V CDR1 and CDR2: MNHNS, SASEGT. This CDR3 contains 14 residues. The CDR3 DNA reads TGTGCCAGCAGTTCCGACAGGGGTATCTACGAGCAGTACTTC. This translates into CASSSDRGIYEQYF.

This clonotype was detected many times. The genes are TRBV7-2 and TRBJ2-1; 8 bases are a match to TRBD2. CDR3 length equals 16 residues. The V and J ends lost 4 bases and 7 bases, in that order; junction bases with no gene match: 12. Germline CDR1 reads SGHTA; CDR2 reads FQGNSA. As DNA, the CDR3 is TGTGCCAGCAGCTCCGGACTAGCCGTCCTAGGAAATGAGCAGTTCTTC. This translates into CASSSGLAVLGNEQFF.

The chain couples TRBV30 to TRBJ2-5; possibly TRBD2 for D (6 bases). CDR3 length: 13 amino acids. Per the germline V gene, CDR1 is GTSNPN and CDR2 is SVGIG (reference sequence). The germline V and J ends were trimmed by 2 bases and 6 bases, with 13 bases remaining between them. In nucleotides, the CDR3 is TGTGCCTGGAGTCTTCCGGGACTTAAGACCCAGTACTTC. This encodes CAWSLPGLKTQYF.

In its sample, this clonotype was seen many times. This chain uses TRBV4-1 with TRBJ1-5, with TRBD1 identical over 9 bases. This CDR3 region has 18 residues. The J segment lost 1 base and the V segment lost 4 bases, leaving 11 bases of the junction unmatched. CDR1 and CDR2 from the germline V gene are MGHRA and YSYEKL. CDR3 amino acids: CASSLVMSTGGSNQPQHF. CDR3 coding DNA: TGCGCCAGCAGCCTCGTCATGTCGACAGGGGGAAGCAATCAGCCCCAGCATTTT.

This clonotype was seen at least ten times. This sequence joins TRBV7-6 and TRBJ2-1; D tentatively reads TRBD1 or TRBD2 (6 bases each). Trimming pared 1 base from V and 6 bases from J, leaving 10 bases between. The CDR3 loop spans 14 amino acids. In germline, CDR1 is SGHVS, CDR2 FNYEAQ. The CDR3 nucleotides read TGTGCCAGCAGCTTAGGCAGGGGAGGCAATGAGCAGTTCTTC. The encoded protein is CASSLGRGGNEQFF.

The sample holds many counts of this clonotype. The V gene is TRBV6-1, the J gene TRBJ2-2, with D maybe TRBD1 (6 bases). Germline CDR1 and CDR2: MNHNS and SASEGT. This CDR3 contains 19 residues. The V end lost 7 bases, the J end lost 6 bases, and 30 bases lay between the germline ends. The chain's CDR3 is CASTLPPPGHQLYPGELFF. As DNA, the CDR3 is TGTGCCAGCACCCTTCCGCCGCCGGGACACCAACTATACCCCGGGGAGCTGTTTTTT.

This clonotype has at least ten counts. The rearrangement uses TRBV5-6 and TRBJ1-1, with D perhaps matching TRBD1 (5 bases). The V end was cut by 7 bases, the J end by 2 bases, with 12 bases between. Per the germline V gene, CDR1 is SGHDT and CDR2 is YYEEEE. There are 13 residues in the CDR3. The CDR3 region is CASALRGNTEAFF. As DNA, the CDR3 is TGTGCCAGCGCCTTAAGGGGAAACACTGAAGCTTTCTTT.

Many counts were recorded for this clonotype. The V and J genes are TRBV7-9 and TRBJ2-3, with 10 bases lining up with TRBD1. Unmatched junction bases numbered 10, after V lost 5 bases and J lost 5 bases. Per germline, CDR1 SEHNR and CDR2 FQNEAQ (reference sequence). The CDR3 loop spans 16 amino acids. CDR3: CASSPGQGVYIDTQYF. CDR3 sequence (DNA): TGTGCCAGCAGCCCCGGACAGGGGGTTTATATAGATACGCAGTATTTT.